Included here is one TCR beta chain sequence, with context. Germline V gene sequence: CDR1 SGHDT, CDR2 YYEEEE. Between the trimmed V and J ends, which lost 2 bases and 7 bases, there was a span of 12 bases. This CDR3 has 13 amino acids. The data are from a study of blood T cell repertoires in COVID-19. In the study overall: From T cells, B-cell-depleted T cells, or PBMCs came the material, which was cDNA or gDNA.

Clones were read by immunoSEQ multiplex PCR, and TCRdb kept only the in-frame ones, dropping some. Of 300,000 to 400,000 clones listed, around 87% are singletons. The sequence was collected from a woman aged 30 to 39 with acute COVID-19. Sequencing used PBMCs or T cells enriched from blood (not recorded which). V gene TRBV5-6 combines with J gene TRBJ1-2; D is possibly TRBD1 (5 bases). CDR3 coding DNA: TGTGCCAGCAGCTTCGATAAGCAGGGTGGCTACACCTTC. This gives the protein CASSFDKQGGYTF.